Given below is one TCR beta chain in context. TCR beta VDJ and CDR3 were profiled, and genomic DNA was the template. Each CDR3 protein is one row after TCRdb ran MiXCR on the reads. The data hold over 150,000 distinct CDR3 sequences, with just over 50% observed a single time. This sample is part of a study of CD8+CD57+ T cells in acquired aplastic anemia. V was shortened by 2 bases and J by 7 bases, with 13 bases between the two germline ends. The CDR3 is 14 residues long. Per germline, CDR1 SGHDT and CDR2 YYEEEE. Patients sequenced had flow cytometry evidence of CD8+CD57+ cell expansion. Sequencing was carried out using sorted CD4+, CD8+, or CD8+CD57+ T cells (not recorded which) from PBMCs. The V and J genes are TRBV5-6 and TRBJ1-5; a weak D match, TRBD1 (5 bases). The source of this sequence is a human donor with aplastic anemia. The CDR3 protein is CASSFEGTEQPQHF. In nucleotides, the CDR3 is TGTGCCAGCAGCTTTGAAGGGACTGAACAGCCCCAGCATTTT.